This is a list of T cell receptor beta chains from one sample in a study of blood T cell repertoires in COVID-19. Data came from immunoSEQ multiplex PCR; TCRdb stores just in-frame clones and leaves some out. The data show approximately 200,000 clones, around four fifths seen once. The sample taken for sequencing was peripheral blood. The receptors come from a woman older than 75 with COVID-19, enrolled during active disease. The CDR3 runs from the conserved cysteine through the conserved F or W. D genes are given only for firm matches. Only part of the rows carry a size: once, few, many, or a class if the clone is expanded.

TRBJ2-3 TRBV5-1 TRBD1 once TGCGCCAGCAGCATTGCCCCAGGGGGCCGCGGGTCAGATACGCAGTATTTT CASSIAPGGRGSDTQYF
TRBJ1-1 TRBV5-1 - - TGCGCCAGCAAGTATCAGGGAGGCACTGAAGCTTTCTTT CASKYQGGTEAFF
TRBJ1-5 TRBV3-1/TRBV3-2 - few TGTGCCAGCAGCCAAGACCGAGTTCAGCCCCAGCATTTT CASSQDRVQPQHF
TRBJ1-6 TRBV5-5 TRBD1 - TGTGCCAGCAGTTGGACCTGGACAGGGAATAATTCACCCCTCCACTTT CASSWTWTGNNSPLHF
TRBJ2-3 TRBV19 - - TGTGCCAGTAGTTTGTACTACGGACAGCCTAACACAGATACGCAGTATTTT CASSLYYGQPNTDTQYF
TRBJ1-5 TRBV7-9 - - TGTGCCAGCCAACAGGGTACAAGCAATCAGCCCCAGCATTTT CASQQGTSNQPQHF
TRBJ2-1 TRBV6-5 TRBD2 - TGTGCCAGCAGTTACAAGCTAGCGGGGGGTCCGCAGTTCTTC CASSYKLAGGPQFF
TRBJ2-3 TRBV5-4 TRBD2 - TGTGCCAGCAGCTTGTTTAGCGGGGGGGCGGGCACAGATACGCAGTATTTT CASSLFSGGAGTDTQYF
TRBJ2-7 TRBV7-2 TRBD1 - TGTGCCAGCAGCTTAGGACAGGGGTCTACCTACGAGCAGTACTTC CASSLGQGSTYEQYF
TRBJ1-2 TRBV4-3 - - TGCGCCAGCAGTCAGGAGCCCGGGACATTCGTTGGCTACACCTTC CASSQEPGTFVGYTF
TRBJ1-1 TRBV4-1 - - TGCGCCAGCAGCCAAGAACCGGGTGCGAACACTGAAGCTTTCTTT CASSQEPGANTEAFF
TRBJ2-3 TRBV5-6 TRBD1 - TGTGCCAGCAGCTTGGAGGTGACAGGGTCGGCAGATACGCAGTATTTT CASSLEVTGSADTQYF
TRBJ2-3 TRBV2 - - TGTGCCAGCAGTGAATTGCGGGGCGCAGATACGCAGTATTTT CASSELRGADTQYF
TRBJ1-1 TRBV6-4 TRBD1 - TGTGCCAGCAGTTCGGACCGGGACAGAGAAGCTTTCTTT CASSSDRDREAFF
TRBJ1-1 TRBV6-5 - - TGTGCCAGCAGAAGGGAGACGAACACTGAAGCTTTCTTT CASRRETNTEAFF
TRBJ2-5 TRBV7-2 - - TGTGCCAGCAGCTTAACGCGGGAGACCCAGTACTTC CASSLTRETQYF
TRBJ2-2 TRBV18 TRBD1 - TGTGCCAGCTCACGCGAGGGACAGGGTGCCGGGGAGCTGTTTTTT CASSREGQGAGELFF
TRBJ2-7 TRBV7-9 - - TGTGCCAGCATCCTTAGGACAGACGATTCCTACGAGCAGTACTTC CASILRTDDSYEQYF
TRBJ2-5 TRBV9 TRBD2 - TGTGCCAGCAGCCCCCGGACTAGCGGGGGGCCCCTACAAGAGACCCAGTACTTC CASSPRTSGGPLQETQYF
TRBJ2-4 TRBV5-4 TRBD1 - TGTGCCAGCAGCCCTGACAGGGGGCAGGGGGACATTCAGTACTTC CASSPDRGQGDIQYF
TRBJ1-2 TRBV2 - - TGTGCCAGCAGTGATCGCTATGGCTACACCTTC CASSDRYGYTF
TRBJ1-5 TRBV19 TRBD1 - TGTGCCAGTAGTACCGACAGGGGCGGGAATCAGCCCCAGCATTTT CASSTDRGGNQPQHF
TRBJ2-7 TRBV5-4 - - TGTGCCAGCAGCTTACAAAACCAGGACTCCTACGAGCAGTACTTC CASSLQNQDSYEQYF
TRBJ2-3 TRBV9 TRBD2 - TGTGCCAGCAGCGTAGACACTAGCGGGACAGATACGCAGTATTTT CASSVDTSGTDTQYF
TRBJ1-3 TRBV3-1/TRBV3-2 - - TGTGCCAGCAGCACAGGGAGCTCTGGAAACACCATATATTTT CASSTGSSGNTIYF
TRBJ2-5 TRBV3-1/TRBV3-2 - once TGTGCCAGCAGCCCCGGACTACCACAAGAGACCCAGTACTTC CASSPGLPQETQYF
TRBJ1-2 TRBV7-9 - - TGTGCCAGCAGCCCCAGCTCGACAGTTAGAAACTATGGCTACACCTTC CASSPSSTVRNYGYTF
TRBJ1-6 TRBV6-5 TRBD1 - TGTGCCACCAAGACCGGGACAGGAAATTCACCCCTCCACTTT CATKTGTGNSPLHF
TRBJ1-5 TRBV4-3 - - TGCGCCAGCAGCCAAGAATGGGGCTATAGCAATCAGCCCCAGCATTTT CASSQEWGYSNQPQHF
TRBJ2-7 TRBV9 - - TGTGCCAGCAGTACTTACGAGCAGTACTTC CASSTYEQYF
TRBJ2-1 TRBV29-1 TRBD2 - TGCAGCGTCATGGGACTAGCGGACAATGAGCAGTTCTTC CSVMGLADNEQFF
TRBJ2-5 TRBV3-1/TRBV3-2 TRBD2 once TGTGCCAGCAGCCTCACGGGGGGGTTCGAGACCCAGTACTTC CASSLTGGFETQYF
TRBJ2-5 TRBV19 - - TGTGCCAGTAGTATCCAGAATGCCAAAGAGACCCAGTACTTC CASSIQNAKETQYF
TRBJ2-1 TRBV9 - - TGTGCCAGCAGCGGGACAATTAGCTCCTACAATGAGCAGTTCTTC CASSGTISSYNEQFF
TRBJ1-1 TRBV3-1/TRBV3-2 - - TGTGCCAGCAGCCAGCAGGGAGGCGCAGCTTTCTTT CASSQQGGAAFF
TRBJ1-2 TRBV7-9 - once TGTGCCAGCAGCTTAATTAGCCCCTATGGCTACACCTTC CASSLISPYGYTF